This T cell receptor (beta chain) came from a study of human T cells and chemical hapten exposure. About the study: Weekly diphenylcyclopropenone doses were given to patients' scalps across the approximately 25-week study.

Time point specified: patch test 2, 6 weeks after DPC sensitization. The treatment here: therapeutic diphenylcyclopropenone sensitization with weekly scalp DPC. From the RACE reads, TCRdb called clonotypes with MiXCR, one entry per CDR3 protein. The sample includes approximately 75,000 distinct CDR3 sequences, around 8.8% of them seen just once. The V gene lost 2 bases and the J gene lost 6 bases, with 5 bases spanning the gap. The germline V gene has CDR1 WSHSY and CDR2 SAAADI. CDR3 length equals 12 residues. This clonotype was seen more than once but under ten times. The sequence was obtained from a woman between 50 and 59 years old with alopecia areata. Some clones in this sample may be carry-over from other donors' samples. This chain uses TRBV10-2 with TRBJ1-5; D uncertain. The material sequenced was whole blood, taken in connection with sensitization to the hapten diphenylcyclopropenone (DPC). The CDR3 region has the DNA TGCGCCAGCAGTGAGGGTAGTCAGCCCCAGCATTTT. Amino acid sequence: CASSEGSQPQHF.